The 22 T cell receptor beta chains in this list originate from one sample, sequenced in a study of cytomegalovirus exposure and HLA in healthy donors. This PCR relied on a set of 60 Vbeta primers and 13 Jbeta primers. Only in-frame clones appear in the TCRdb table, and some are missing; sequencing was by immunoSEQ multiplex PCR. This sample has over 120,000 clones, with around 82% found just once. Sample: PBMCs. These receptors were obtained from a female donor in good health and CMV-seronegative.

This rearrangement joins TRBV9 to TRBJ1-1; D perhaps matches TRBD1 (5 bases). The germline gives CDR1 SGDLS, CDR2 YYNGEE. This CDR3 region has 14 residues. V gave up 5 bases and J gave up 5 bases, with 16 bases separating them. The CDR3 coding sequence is TGTGCCAGCAGTCGGTCAGGGATCCCAACTGAAGCTTTCTTT. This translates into CASSRSGIPTEAFF.

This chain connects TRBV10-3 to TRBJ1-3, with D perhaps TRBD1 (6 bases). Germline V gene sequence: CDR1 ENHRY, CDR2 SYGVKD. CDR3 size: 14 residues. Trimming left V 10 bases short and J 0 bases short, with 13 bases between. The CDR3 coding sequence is TGTGCCACCCGGGACATTGCCTCTGGAAACACCATATATTTT. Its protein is CATRDIASGNTIYF.

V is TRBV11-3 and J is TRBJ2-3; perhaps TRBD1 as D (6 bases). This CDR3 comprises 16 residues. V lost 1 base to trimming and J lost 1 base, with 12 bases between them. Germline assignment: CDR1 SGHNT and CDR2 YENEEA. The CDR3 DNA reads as TGTGCCAGCAGCTTAGGACAGGCTTTGCGCACAGATACGCAGTATTTT. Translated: CASSLGQALRTDTQYF.

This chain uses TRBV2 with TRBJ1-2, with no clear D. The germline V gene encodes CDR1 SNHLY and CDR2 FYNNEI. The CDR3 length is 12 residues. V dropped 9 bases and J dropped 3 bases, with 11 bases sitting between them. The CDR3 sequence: CARATRDYGYTF. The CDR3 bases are TGTGCCAGAGCTACTCGGGACTATGGCTACACCTTC.

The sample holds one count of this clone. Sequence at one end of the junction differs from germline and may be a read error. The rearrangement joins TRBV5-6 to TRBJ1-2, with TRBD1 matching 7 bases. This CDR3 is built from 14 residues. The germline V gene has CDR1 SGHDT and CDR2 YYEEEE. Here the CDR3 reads CASSLGGTEDGYPF. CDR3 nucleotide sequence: TGTGCCAGCAGCTTGGGAGGGACAGAAGATGGCTACCCCTTC.

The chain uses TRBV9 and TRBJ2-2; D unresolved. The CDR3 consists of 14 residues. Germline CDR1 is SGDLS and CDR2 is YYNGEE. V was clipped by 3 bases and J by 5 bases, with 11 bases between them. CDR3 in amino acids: CASSALQPTGELFF. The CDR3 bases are TGTGCCAGCAGCGCCCTACAGCCGACCGGGGAGCTGTTTTTT.

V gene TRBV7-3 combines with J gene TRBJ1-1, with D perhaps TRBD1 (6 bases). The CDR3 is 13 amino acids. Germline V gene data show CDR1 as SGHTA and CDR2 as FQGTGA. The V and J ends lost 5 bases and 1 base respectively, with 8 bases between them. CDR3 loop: CASSQTGNTEAFF. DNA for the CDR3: TGTGCCAGCAGCCAGACAGGGAACACTGAAGCTTTCTTT.

As DNA, the CDR3 is TGCGCCAGCAGCCAAAGCGACAGATATCAAGGCTACACCTTC. Its protein product is CASSQSDRYQGYTF. The V and J genes are TRBV4-1 and TRBJ1-2, with D maybe TRBD1 (5 bases). Germline loops: CDR1 MGHRA, CDR2 YSYEKL. V lost 2 bases to trimming and J lost 8 bases, with 15 bases between them. This CDR3 has 14 residues.

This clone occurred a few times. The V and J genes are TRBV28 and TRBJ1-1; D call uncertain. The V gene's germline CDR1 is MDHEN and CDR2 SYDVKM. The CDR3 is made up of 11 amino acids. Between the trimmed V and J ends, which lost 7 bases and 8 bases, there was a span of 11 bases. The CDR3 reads CASIGAGEAFF. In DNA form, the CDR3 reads TGTGCCAGCATCGGTGCCGGGGAAGCTTTCTTT.

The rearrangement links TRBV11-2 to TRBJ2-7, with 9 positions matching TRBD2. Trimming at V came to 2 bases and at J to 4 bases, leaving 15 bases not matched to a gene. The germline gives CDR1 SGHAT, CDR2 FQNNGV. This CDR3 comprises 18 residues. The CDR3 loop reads CASSLPSGATFAGYEQYF. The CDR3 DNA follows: TGTGCCAGCAGCTTACCTAGCGGGGCTACCTTCGCCGGATACGAGCAGTACTTC.

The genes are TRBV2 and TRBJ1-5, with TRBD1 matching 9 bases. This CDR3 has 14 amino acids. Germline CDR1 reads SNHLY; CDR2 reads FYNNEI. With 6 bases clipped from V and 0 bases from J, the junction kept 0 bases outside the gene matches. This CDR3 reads CASRGQGSNQPQHF. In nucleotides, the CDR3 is TGTGCCAGCAGGGGACAGGGTAGCAATCAGCCCCAGCATTTT.

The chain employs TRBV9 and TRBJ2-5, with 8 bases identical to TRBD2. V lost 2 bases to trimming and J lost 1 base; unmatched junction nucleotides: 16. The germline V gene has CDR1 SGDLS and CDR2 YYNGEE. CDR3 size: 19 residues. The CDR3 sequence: CASSVSLNPTSDTQETQYF. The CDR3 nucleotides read TGTGCCAGCAGCGTCAGTCTTAATCCGACTAGCGACACCCAAGAGACCCAGTACTTC.

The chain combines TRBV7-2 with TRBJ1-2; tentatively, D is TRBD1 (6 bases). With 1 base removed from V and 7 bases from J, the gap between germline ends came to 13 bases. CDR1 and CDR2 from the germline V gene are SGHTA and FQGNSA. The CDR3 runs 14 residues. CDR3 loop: CASSLVAGESGYTF. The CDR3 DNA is TGTGCCAGCAGCTTAGTGGCAGGGGAGAGTGGCTACACCTTC. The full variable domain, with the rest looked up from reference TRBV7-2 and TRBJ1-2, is GAGVSQSPSNKVTEKGKDVELRCDPISGHTALYWYRQSLGQGLEFLIYFQGNSAPDKSGLPSDRFSAERTGGSVSTLTIQRTQQEDSAVYLCASSLVAGESGYTFGSGTRLTVV.

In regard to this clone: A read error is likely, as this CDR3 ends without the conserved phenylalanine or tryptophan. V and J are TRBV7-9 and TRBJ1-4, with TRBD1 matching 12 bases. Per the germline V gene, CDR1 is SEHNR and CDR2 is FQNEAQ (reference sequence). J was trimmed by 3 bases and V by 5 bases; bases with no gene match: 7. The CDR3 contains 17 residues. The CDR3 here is CASSGAGQGAANEKLFL. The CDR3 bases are TGTGCCAGCAGCGGGGCGGGACAGGGGGCCGCTAATGAAAAACTGTTTTTG.

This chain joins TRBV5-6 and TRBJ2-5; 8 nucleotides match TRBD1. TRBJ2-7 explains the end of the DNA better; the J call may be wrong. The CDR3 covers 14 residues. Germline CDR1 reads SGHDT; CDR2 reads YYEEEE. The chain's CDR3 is CASSLWTGSGEQYF. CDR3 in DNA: TGTGCCAGCAGCTTATGGACAGGGTCGGGCGAGCAGTACTTC.

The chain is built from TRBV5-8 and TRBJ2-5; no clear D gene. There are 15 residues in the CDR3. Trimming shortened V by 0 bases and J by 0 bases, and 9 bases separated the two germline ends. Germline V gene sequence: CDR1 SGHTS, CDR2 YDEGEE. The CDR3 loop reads CASSLARLYQETQYF. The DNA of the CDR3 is TGTGCCAGCAGCTTGGCCCGGTTGTACCAAGAGACCCAGTACTTC.

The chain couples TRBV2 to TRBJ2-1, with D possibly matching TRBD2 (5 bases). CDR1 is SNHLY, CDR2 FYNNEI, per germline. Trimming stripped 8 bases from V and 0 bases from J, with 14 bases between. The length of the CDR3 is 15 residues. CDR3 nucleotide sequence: TGTGCCAGCGGTCGACGGGATAGCTCCTACAATGAGCAGTTCTTC. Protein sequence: CASGRRDSSYNEQFF. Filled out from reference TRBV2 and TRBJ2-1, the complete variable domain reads EPEVTQTPSHQVTQMGQEVILRCVPISNHLYFYWYRQILGQKVEFLVSFYNNEISEKSEIFDDQFSVERPDGSNFTLKIRSTKLEDSAMYFCASGRRDSSYNEQFFGPGTRLTVL.

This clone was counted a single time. The CDR3 sequence is CASSPPGGANTEAFF. The DNA for the CDR3 is TGTGCCAGCAGCCCGCCAGGGGGAGCTAACACTGAAGCTTTCTTT. The chain is built from TRBV7-9 and TRBJ1-1; 7 bases align to TRBD1. The CDR3 is made up of 15 amino acids. V lost 5 bases and J lost 2; bases outside the gene matches: 8. Germline V gives CDR1 SEHNR, CDR2 FQNEAQ (reference sequence).

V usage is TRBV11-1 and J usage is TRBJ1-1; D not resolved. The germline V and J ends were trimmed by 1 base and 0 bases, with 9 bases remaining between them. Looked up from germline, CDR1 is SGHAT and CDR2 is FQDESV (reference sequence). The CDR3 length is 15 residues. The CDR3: CASSLDARMNTEAFF. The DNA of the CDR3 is TGTGCCAGCAGCTTAGACGCGAGAATGAACACTGAAGCTTTCTTT.

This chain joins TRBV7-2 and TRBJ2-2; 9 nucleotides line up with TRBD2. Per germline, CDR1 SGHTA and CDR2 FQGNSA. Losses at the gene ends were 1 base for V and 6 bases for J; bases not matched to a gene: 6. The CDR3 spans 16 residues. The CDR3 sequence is CASSLGSGGFSGELFF. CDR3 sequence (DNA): TGTGCCAGCAGCTTAGGGAGCGGGGGGTTCTCCGGGGAGCTGTTTTTT.

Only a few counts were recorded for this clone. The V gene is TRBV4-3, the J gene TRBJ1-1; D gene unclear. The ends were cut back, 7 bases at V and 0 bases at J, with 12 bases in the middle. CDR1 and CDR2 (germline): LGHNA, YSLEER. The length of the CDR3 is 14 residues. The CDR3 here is CASTPRTMNTEAFF. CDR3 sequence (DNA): TGCGCCAGCACCCCCAGAACCATGAACACTGAAGCTTTCTTT.

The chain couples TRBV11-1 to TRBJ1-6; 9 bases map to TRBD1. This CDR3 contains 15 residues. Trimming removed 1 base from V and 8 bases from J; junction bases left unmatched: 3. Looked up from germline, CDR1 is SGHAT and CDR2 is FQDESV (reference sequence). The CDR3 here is CASSLGQGVYSPLHF. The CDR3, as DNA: TGTGCCAGCAGCTTAGGACAGGGGGTTTATTCACCCCTCCACTTT.